These 28 T cell receptor beta chains were sequenced from one sample in a study of T cells after yellow fever vaccination. Via MiXCR, TCRdb re-called the 5' RACE reads, giving one row per CDR3 protein. The repertoire holds 95,000 to 150,000 distinct CDR3 sequences, with approximately 9% as singletons. The sequenced sample was CD8+ T cells sorted from PBMCs, obtained on the day of the yellow fever booster vaccination. These receptors were obtained from a man aged 18 to 30 who received the YFV17D yellow fever vaccine.

This clonotype was observed at least ten times. The V gene is TRBV19, the J gene TRBJ1-1; maybe TRBD1 (5 bases). From germline, CDR1 is LNHDA and CDR2 SQIVND (reference sequence). This CDR3 region has 13 residues. V was trimmed by 5 bases and J by 1 base, leaving 8 bases between them. CDR3 protein: CASSAGANTEAFF. The DNA of the CDR3 is TGTGCCAGTAGTGCCGGGGCGAACACTGAAGCTTTCTTT.

This clonotype was counted many times. This chain links TRBV7-9 with TRBJ1-5, with D possibly TRBD1 on 5 matching bases. CDR1 SEHNR and CDR2 FQNEAQ come from the germline V gene (reference sequence). With 1 base removed from V and 6 bases from J, the gap between germline ends came to 7 bases. The CDR3 consists of 13 residues. The CDR3 region is CASSLGGFQPQHF. The CDR3, as DNA: TGTGCCAGCAGCTTAGGGGGGTTTCAGCCCCAGCATTTT.

This clonotype was detected a few times. This sequence joins TRBV20-1 and TRBJ2-1, with 7 bases lining up with TRBD1. V lost 5 bases, J lost 6 bases, and 7 bases stayed unmatched. CDR1 and CDR2 from the germline V gene are DFQATT and SNEGSKA (reference sequence). The CDR3 has 13 amino acids. This chain's CDR3 is CSAPTWDSNEQFF. As DNA, the CDR3 is TGCAGTGCTCCCACCTGGGACAGCAATGAGCAGTTCTTC.

V is TRBV7-2 and J is TRBJ2-3; 12 positions match TRBD2. The V gene's germline CDR1 is SGHTA and CDR2 FQGNSA. V lost 4 bases to trimming and J lost 4 bases; unmatched junction nucleotides: 3. This CDR3 region has 15 residues. The CDR3 coding sequence is TGTGCCAGCAGCTCTAGCGGGGGGGCGGCAGATACGCAGTATTTT. Its protein is CASSSSGGAADTQYF. The whole variable domain, filled in from reference TRBV7-2 and TRBJ2-3, reads GAGVSQSPSNKVTEKGKDVELRCDPISGHTALYWYRQSLGQGLEFLIYFQGNSAPDKSGLPSDRFSAERTGGSVSTLTIQRTQQEDSAVYLCASSSSGGAADTQYFGPGTRLTVL.

This clonotype has a count of ten or more. The CDR3 region has the DNA TGTGCCAGCAGTTTCCTGACAGAAGCTTTCTTT. Protein product: CASSFLTEAFF. The chain has TRBV5-6 and TRBJ1-1; D is uncertain. Trimming shortened V by 5 bases and J by 8 bases, and 10 bases separated the two germline ends. The CDR3 totals 11 residues. Germline V gene data show CDR1 as SGHDT and CDR2 as YYEEEE.

This clonotype has only a few counts. CDR3 nucleotide sequence: TGTGCCAGCATCGAGACTAAGCAGTACGTC. This encodes CASIETKQYV. The V gene is TRBV21-1, the J gene TRBJ2-7; the tabulated D call, TRBD2, remains unverified against the DNA. TRBV21-1 is a listed pseudogene. The CDR3 length is 10 residues.

The J gene is TRBJ2-3, the V gene TRBV6-1; the D gene is possibly TRBD1 (6 bases). The CDR3 extends over 15 amino acids. Trimming removed 2 bases at V and 1 base at J, with 10 bases between. Germline CDR1 MNHNS, CDR2 SASEGT. The CDR3, as DNA: TGTGCCAGCAGTGAAAGGACAGTCGGCACAGATACGCAGTATTTT. Translation: CASSERTVGTDTQYF.

The rearrangement links TRBV9 to TRBJ1-1; a weak D match, TRBD1 (6 bases). Trimming removed 0 bases from V and 0 bases from J, with 15 bases in between. The germline CDR1 and CDR2 sequences are SGDLS and YYNGEE. This CDR3 is 17 amino acids long. CDR3 in amino acids: CASSVAPWGAMNTEAFF. The CDR3 coding sequence is TGTGCCAGCAGCGTAGCCCCTTGGGGGGCCATGAACACTGAAGCTTTCTTT.

The chain recombines TRBV19 with TRBJ2-7, with TRBD1 identical over 11 bases. CDR1 LNHDA and CDR2 SQIVND come from the germline V gene (reference sequence). The CDR3 totals 15 residues. The V segment lost 6 bases and the J segment 5 bases; nucleotides outside the gene matches: 9. CDR3 protein: CASSKPDRGRDEQYF. The CDR3 DNA sequence: TGTGCCAGTAGCAAACCGGACAGGGGGCGCGACGAGCAGTACTTC.

This clonotype was detected many times. The chain is built from TRBV4-1 and TRBJ2-2; 10 nucleotides match TRBD1. This CDR3 has 17 residues. Germline CDR1 reads MGHRA; CDR2 reads YSYEKL. The trim removed 2 bases at V and 4 bases at J, leaving 7 bases unmatched. CDR3 sequence reads: CASSQPRQGAVTGELFF. Written as DNA, the CDR3 is TGCGCCAGCAGCCAACCTCGACAGGGGGCGGTCACCGGGGAGCTGTTTTTT.

The CDR3 bases are TGCAGCTCGTGGCAGGGTAATGAGCAGTTCTTC. Its protein is CSSWQGNEQFF. This sequence joins TRBV29-1 and TRBJ2-1, with D tentatively TRBD1 (5 bases). Germline assignment: CDR1 SQVTM and CDR2 ANQGSEA. V lost 8 bases, J lost 7 bases, and 12 bases lay in between. This CDR3 has 11 residues.

This clonotype was counted a few times. The chain joins TRBV7-3 to TRBJ1-2, with D uncertain. The CDR3 runs to 17 residues. Trimming stripped 2 bases from V and 4 bases from J, with 20 bases between. Germline V lookup: CDR1 SGHTA, CDR2 FQGTGA. CDR3 sequence (DNA): TGTGCCAGCAGCTTAGGGTATGGGTTGGCAGAAGTCTATGGCTACACCTTC. The encoded protein is CASSLGYGLAEVYGYTF.

The rearrangement joins TRBV12-3 or TRBV12-4 to TRBJ2-3, with D perhaps assigned TRBD1 or TRBD2 (6 bases each). The CDR3 length is 14 residues. Deletions cut 0 bases from V and 6 bases from J, with 10 bases between. Written as DNA, the CDR3 is TGTGCCAGCAGTTTAGCCGGGGGCGGGGATACGCAGTATTTT. Its protein product is CASSLAGGGDTQYF.

The table lists this clonotype with a few counts. The gene calls are TRBV12-3 or TRBV12-4 and TRBJ1-6, with D maybe TRBD1 (5 bases). The CDR3 contains 12 residues. V lost 8 bases and J 9 bases, leaving 11 bases between the germline ends. CDR3 nucleotides: TGTGCCAGCGCTCTGGGGCTTTCACCCCTCCACTTT. Translation gives CASALGLSPLHF.

The rearrangement joins TRBV10-3 to TRBJ1-2, with D hard to call. Germline values: CDR1 ENHRY, CDR2 SYGVKD. Trimming shortened V by 3 bases and J by 4 bases, and 6 bases separated the two germline ends. The CDR3 has 12 residues. CDR3 DNA sequence: TGTGCCATCAGTGAACAGATCTATGGCTACACCTTC. Its translation: CAISEQIYGYTF.

This sequence joins TRBV19 and TRBJ1-1; perhaps TRBD1 as D (5 bases). CDR3 size: 16 residues. Germline V gene lookup returns CDR1 LNHDA and CDR2 SQIVND (reference sequence). V was clipped by 3 bases and J by 1 base, with 15 bases between them. The CDR3 nucleotides read TGTGCCAGTAGTATCTCGACAGTCCGGGAGAACACTGAAGCTTTCTTT. Its protein is CASSISTVRENTEAFF.

This sequence joins TRBV4-1 and TRBJ2-1, with TRBD2 identical over 11 bases. Trimming cost V 4 bases and J 10 bases; bases outside gene matches: 9. The germline V gene has CDR1 MGHRA and CDR2 YSYEKL. The CDR3 runs to 15 residues. For the CDR3, the DNA is TGCGCCAGCAGCCCGACTAGCGGGGTGCGGCGGGAGCAGTTCTTC. Protein product: CASSPTSGVRREQFF.

This clonotype qualifies as medium-sized. The V call is TRBV12-3 or TRBV12-4, the J call TRBJ2-1; 7 bases match TRBD1. This CDR3 is 13 amino acids long. V gave up 6 bases and J gave up 7 bases; unmatched junction bases: 6. As DNA, the CDR3 is TGTGCCAGCAGACAGGGGATCGGGAATGAGCAGTTCTTC. Its protein product is CASRQGIGNEQFF.

This clonotype was detected only a few times. The chain combines TRBV4-1 with TRBJ2-7, with D tentatively TRBD2 (7 bases). This CDR3 is 15 amino acids long. V lost 1 base and J lost 3, with 13 bases in between. Per germline, CDR1 MGHRA and CDR2 YSYEKL. DNA for the CDR3: TGCGCCAGCAGCCAAGTAGGGGGGGGGAACTACGAGCAGTACTTC. Its translation is CASSQVGGGNYEQYF.

This clonotype was seen more than once but under ten times. The rearrangement links TRBV19 to TRBJ2-7, with 9 positions matching TRBD1. V shed 3 bases, J shed 6 bases, and the junction held 3 bases outside the gene matches. This CDR3 contains 13 residues. CDR1 and CDR2 (germline): LNHDA, SQIVND (reference sequence). For the CDR3, the DNA is TGTGCCAGTAGTATGGTGGACAGGGGCGAGCAGTACTTC. Protein: CASSMVDRGEQYF.

The chain recombines TRBV6-5 with TRBJ2-5; 9 bases align to TRBD1. Unmatched junction bases numbered 0, after V lost 2 bases and J lost 5 bases. CDR3 length: 13 amino acids. Germline lookup yields CDR1 MNHEY and CDR2 SVGAGI. The CDR3 here is CASSYDRGETQYF. CDR3 coding DNA: TGTGCCAGCAGTTACGACAGGGGGGAGACCCAGTACTTC.

In this sample, this clonotype turned up a few times. The rearrangement uses TRBV7-8 and TRBJ1-1; no definite D call. Trimming took off 1 base at V and 0 bases at J, with 6 bases between the two ends. Germline V gene lookup returns CDR1 SGHVS and CDR2 FQNEAQ. This CDR3 spans 14 amino acids. In nucleotides, the CDR3 is TGTGCCAGCAGCTTAGAGTCAGTGAACACTGAAGCTTTCTTT. This codes for CASSLESVNTEAFF. Looking up the rest from reference TRBV7-8 and TRBJ1-1 gives the full variable domain: GAGVSQSPRYKVAKRGQDVALRCDPISGHVSLFWYQQALGQGPEFLTYFQNEAQLDKSGLPSDRFFAERPEGSVSTLKIQRTQQEDSAVYLCASSLESVNTEAFFGQGTRLTVV.

This clonotype was observed a few times. V gene TRBV4-1 combines with J gene TRBJ1-1, with D uncertain. The CDR3 runs 14 residues. V shed 1 base and J shed 4 bases, with 10 bases lying between them. The germline gives CDR1 MGHRA, CDR2 YSYEKL. The CDR3 sequence is CASSQGVGVTEAFF. Written as DNA, the CDR3 is TGCGCCAGCAGCCAAGGGGTCGGGGTCACTGAAGCTTTCTTT.

The sample holds a few counts of this clonotype. The chain employs TRBV7-3 and TRBJ2-1; 12 bases fit TRBD2. Per germline, CDR1 SGHTA and CDR2 FQGTGA. V lost 2 bases, J lost 9 bases, and 5 bases stayed unmatched. The length of the CDR3 is 15 residues. DNA of the CDR3: TGTGCCAGCAGCTTATCGTCTAGCGGGGGGGTTGAGCAGTTCTTC. Its translation is CASSLSSSGGVEQFF.

This clonotype was observed at least ten times. This sequence joins TRBV6-2 or TRBV6-3 and TRBJ2-3, with 12 bases identical to TRBD2. V was clipped by 5 bases and J by 4 bases; unmatched bases: 4. The CDR3 has 15 amino acids. Looked up from germline, CDR1 is MNHEY and CDR2 is SVGEGT. The CDR3 is CASSRTSGAPDTQYF. The CDR3 nucleotides read TGTGCCAGCAGTAGGACTAGCGGGGCTCCAGATACGCAGTATTTT.

The V call is TRBV12-3 or TRBV12-4, the J call TRBJ1-2; maybe TRBD1 (5 bases). CDR3 length: 17 amino acids. Trimming left V 6 bases short and J 4 bases short, with 24 bases between. The CDR3, as DNA: TGTGCCAGCAGCACCTCTCTCGACCCGCCAGGGAGCTATGGCTACACCTTC. Encoded protein: CASSTSLDPPGSYGYTF.

The chain recombines TRBV4-3 with TRBJ2-5; no definite D call. Trimming pared 0 bases from V and 5 bases from J, leaving 16 bases between. CDR1 LGHNA and CDR2 YSLEER come from the germline V gene. The CDR3 is made up of 16 amino acids. CDR3 amino acids: CASSQDRASPFETQYF. The CDR3 DNA reads TGCGCCAGCAGCCAAGATAGGGCTAGTCCTTTTGAGACCCAGTACTTC.

A few counts support this clonotype. J is TRBJ1-2 and V is TRBV4-1, with TRBD1 matching 8 bases. The CDR3 has 16 amino acids. The germline CDR1 and CDR2 sequences are MGHRA and YSYEKL. J was trimmed by 6 bases and V by 2 bases; bases with no gene match: 11. The CDR3 spells CASSQSPLDRVDGYTF. For the CDR3, the DNA is TGCGCCAGCAGCCAAAGCCCGCTGGACAGGGTAGATGGCTACACCTTC.